This TCR beta chain originates from a study of cytomegalovirus exposure and HLA in healthy donors. Study context: Falling in the Caucasian-associated ancestry cluster were 80% to 85% of under 450 genotyped donors.

The PCR contained 60 Vbeta and 13 Jbeta primers. Some clones are missing from TCRdb's copy, which holds only in-frame ones; the method was immunoSEQ multiplex PCR. This table holds around 100,000 clones, 70% to 80% found once. On this clone itself: Its antigen remains unknown.

This CDR3 is 16 amino acids long. The germline gives CDR1 MNHNY, CDR2 SVGAGI (reference sequence). The V and J ends lost 8 bases and 4 bases, in that order; junction bases with no gene match: 15. Points from the study as a whole: Later, an analysis showed that TCR beta chains associated with HLA were more clonally expanded than others that were equally common. Available immune exposure information covered CMV serostatus only.

The sequenced sample was PBMCs. The chain combines TRBV6-6 with TRBJ2-3, with 7 bases that match TRBD1. The receptor's source is a female donor in good health and CMV-seropositive. In DNA, the CDR3 is TGTGCCAGCCCCCGAGAACAGGGGAAGGGTGCAGATACGCAGTATTTT. Translating it yields CASPREQGKGADTQYF.